This TCR beta chain was profiled in a study of blood T cell repertoires in COVID-19. V lost 2 bases and J lost 0; bases outside the gene matches: 10. The germline V gene has CDR1 PRHDT and CDR2 FYEKMQ (reference sequence). The CDR3 totals 17 residues. This clone was observed many times. How the authors handled the data: Reference gene primer amplification in the assay estimated nucleated cell counts. The data were produced by immunoSEQ multiplex PCR, yet TCRdb's version contains in-frame clones alone and is incomplete. Clone size and the V and J calls come from that table; the DNA yielded D and trimming. The sample has about 180,000 clones; around 80% are singletons.

This sequence joins TRBV13 and TRBJ2-7; 7 positions agree with TRBD2. The receptor was derived from a man aged 60-69 years who had been exposed to COVID-19. Sequenced material: PBMCs or T cells enriched from blood (not recorded which). CDR3 protein: CASSLRAVSGHSYEQYF. The CDR3 bases are TGTGCCAGCAGCTTACGGGCGGTTAGCGGGCACTCCTACGAGCAGTACTTC.